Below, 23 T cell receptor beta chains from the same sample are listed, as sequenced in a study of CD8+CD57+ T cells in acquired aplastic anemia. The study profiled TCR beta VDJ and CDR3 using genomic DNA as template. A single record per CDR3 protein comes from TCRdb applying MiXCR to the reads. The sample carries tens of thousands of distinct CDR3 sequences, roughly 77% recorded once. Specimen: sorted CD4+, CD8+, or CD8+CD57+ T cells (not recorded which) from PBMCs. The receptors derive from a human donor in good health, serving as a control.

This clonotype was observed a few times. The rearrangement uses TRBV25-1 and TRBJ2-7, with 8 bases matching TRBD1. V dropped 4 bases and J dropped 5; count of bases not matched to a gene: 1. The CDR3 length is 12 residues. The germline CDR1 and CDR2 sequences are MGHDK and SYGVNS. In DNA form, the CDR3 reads TGTGCCAGCAGTGTGACAGGGGACGAGCAGTACTTC. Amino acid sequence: CASSVTGDEQYF.

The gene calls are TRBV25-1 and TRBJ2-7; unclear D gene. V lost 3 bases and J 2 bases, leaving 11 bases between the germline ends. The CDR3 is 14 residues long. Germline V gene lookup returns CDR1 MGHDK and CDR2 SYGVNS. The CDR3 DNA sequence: TGTGCCAGCAGTGACAGTCTTGCCGCCTACGAGCAGTACTTC. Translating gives CASSDSLAAYEQYF.

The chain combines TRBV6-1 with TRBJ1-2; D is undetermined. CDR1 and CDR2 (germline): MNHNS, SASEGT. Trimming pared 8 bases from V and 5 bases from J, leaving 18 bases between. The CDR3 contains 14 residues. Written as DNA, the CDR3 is TGTGCCAGCGGCAGACTACTCGACGGTTATGGCTACACCTTC. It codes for CASGRLLDGYGYTF.

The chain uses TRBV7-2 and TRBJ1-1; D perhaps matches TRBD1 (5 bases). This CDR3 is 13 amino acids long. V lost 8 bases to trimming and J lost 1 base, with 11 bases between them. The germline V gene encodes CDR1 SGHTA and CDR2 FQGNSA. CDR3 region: CASGEGPNTEAFF. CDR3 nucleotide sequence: TGTGCCAGCGGGGAGGGGCCGAACACTGAAGCTTTCTTT.

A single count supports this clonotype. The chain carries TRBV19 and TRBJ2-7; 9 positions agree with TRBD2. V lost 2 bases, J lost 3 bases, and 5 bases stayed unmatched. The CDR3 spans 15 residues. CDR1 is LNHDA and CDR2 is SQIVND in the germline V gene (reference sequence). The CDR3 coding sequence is TGTGCCAGTAGTATAAGGGCGGGGGGGATCTACGAGCAGTACTTC. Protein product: CASSIRAGGIYEQYF.

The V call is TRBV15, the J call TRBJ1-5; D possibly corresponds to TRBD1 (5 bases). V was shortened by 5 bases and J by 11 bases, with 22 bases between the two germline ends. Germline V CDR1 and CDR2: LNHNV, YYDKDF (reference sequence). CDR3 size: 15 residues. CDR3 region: CATSGGIDVGLAQHF. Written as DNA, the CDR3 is TGTGCCACCAGCGGGGGAATAGATGTAGGTTTGGCCCAGCATTTT. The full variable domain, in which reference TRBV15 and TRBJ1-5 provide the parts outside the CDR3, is DAMVIQNPRYQVTQFGKPVTLSCSQTLNHNVMYWYQQKSSQAPKLLFHYYDKDFNNEADTPDNFQSRRPNTSFCFLDIRSPGLGDTAMYLCATSGGIDVGLAQHFGDGTRLSIL.

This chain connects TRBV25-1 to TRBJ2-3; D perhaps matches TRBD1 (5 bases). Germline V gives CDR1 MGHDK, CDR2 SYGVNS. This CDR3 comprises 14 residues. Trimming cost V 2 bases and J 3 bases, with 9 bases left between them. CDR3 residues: CASSETRQTDTQYF. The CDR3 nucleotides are TGTGCCAGCAGTGAAACTCGACAGACAGATACGCAGTATTTT.

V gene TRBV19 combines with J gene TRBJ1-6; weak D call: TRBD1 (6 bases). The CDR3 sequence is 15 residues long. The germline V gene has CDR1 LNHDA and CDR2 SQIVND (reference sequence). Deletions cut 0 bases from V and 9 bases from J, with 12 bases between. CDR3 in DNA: TGTGCCAGTAGTATAGACTCAGGGGAATCTTCACCCCTCCACTTT. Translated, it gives CASSIDSGESSPLHF.

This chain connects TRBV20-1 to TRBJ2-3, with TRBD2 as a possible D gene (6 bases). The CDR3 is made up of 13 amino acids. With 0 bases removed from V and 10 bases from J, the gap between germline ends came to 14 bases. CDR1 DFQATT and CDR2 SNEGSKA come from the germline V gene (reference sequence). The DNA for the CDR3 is TGCAGTGCTAGAGAGGGGATAGCGGTCGCGCAGTATTTT. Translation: CSAREGIAVAQYF.

CDR3 amino acids: CAISESWQGSHEQYF. In DNA form, the CDR3 reads TGTGCCATCAGTGAGTCGTGGCAGGGCAGCCACGAGCAGTACTTC. This chain links TRBV10-3 with TRBJ2-7; possibly TRBD1 for D (5 bases). V was shortened by 0 bases and J by 5 bases, with 14 bases between the two germline ends. Per the germline V gene, CDR1 is ENHRY and CDR2 is SYGVKD. The CDR3 is 15 residues long.

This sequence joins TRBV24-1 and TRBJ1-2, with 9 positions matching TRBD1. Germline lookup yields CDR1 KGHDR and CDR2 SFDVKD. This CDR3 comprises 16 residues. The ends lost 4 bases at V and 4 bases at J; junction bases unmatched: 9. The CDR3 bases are TGTGCCACCAGTGACGAAACAGGGGGCACAATCTATGGCTACACCTTC. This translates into CATSDETGGTIYGYTF.

CDR3 sequence: CASSEWGSSYNEQFF. CDR3 coding DNA: TGTGCCAGCAGTGAATGGGGGAGCTCCTACAATGAGCAGTTCTTC. The chain links TRBV2 to TRBJ2-1, with D perhaps assigned TRBD1 or TRBD2 (5 bases each). From germline, CDR1 is SNHLY and CDR2 FYNNEI. V lost 2 bases, J lost 0 bases, and 8 bases lay in between. The CDR3 sequence is 15 residues long.

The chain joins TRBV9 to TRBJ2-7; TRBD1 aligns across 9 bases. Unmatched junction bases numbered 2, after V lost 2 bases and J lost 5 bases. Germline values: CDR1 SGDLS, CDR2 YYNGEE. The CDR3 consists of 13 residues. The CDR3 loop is CASSVGTGNEQYF. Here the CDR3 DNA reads TGTGCCAGCAGCGTTGGGACAGGGAACGAGCAGTACTTC.

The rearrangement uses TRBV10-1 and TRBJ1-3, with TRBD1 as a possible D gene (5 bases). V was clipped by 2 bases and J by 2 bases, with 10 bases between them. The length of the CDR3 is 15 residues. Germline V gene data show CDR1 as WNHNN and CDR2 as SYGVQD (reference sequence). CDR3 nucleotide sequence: TGCGCCAGCAGTGAGGACAGCTTTACTGGAAACACCATATATTTT. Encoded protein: CASSEDSFTGNTIYF.

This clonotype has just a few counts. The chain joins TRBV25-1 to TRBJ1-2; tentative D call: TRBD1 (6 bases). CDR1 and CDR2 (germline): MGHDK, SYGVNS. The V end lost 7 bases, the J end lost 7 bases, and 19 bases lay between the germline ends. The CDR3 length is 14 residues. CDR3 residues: CASNAGWGGAGYTF. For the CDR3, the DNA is TGTGCCAGCAACGCCGGATGGGGGGGGGCTGGCTACACCTTC.

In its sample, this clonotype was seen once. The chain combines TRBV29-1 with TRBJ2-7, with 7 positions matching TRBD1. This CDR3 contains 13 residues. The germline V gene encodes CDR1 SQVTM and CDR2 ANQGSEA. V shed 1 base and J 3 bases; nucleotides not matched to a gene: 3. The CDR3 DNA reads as TGCAGCGTTGAAGTCGGGACAGACTACGAGCAGTACTTC. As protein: CSVEVGTDYEQYF.

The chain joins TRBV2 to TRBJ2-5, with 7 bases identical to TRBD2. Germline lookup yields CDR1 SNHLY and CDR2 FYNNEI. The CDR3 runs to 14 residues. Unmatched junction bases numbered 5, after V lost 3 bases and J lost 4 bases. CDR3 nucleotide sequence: TGTGCCAGCAGTGAGGGGGGAGGGAGAGAGACCCAGTACTTC. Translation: CASSEGGGRETQYF.

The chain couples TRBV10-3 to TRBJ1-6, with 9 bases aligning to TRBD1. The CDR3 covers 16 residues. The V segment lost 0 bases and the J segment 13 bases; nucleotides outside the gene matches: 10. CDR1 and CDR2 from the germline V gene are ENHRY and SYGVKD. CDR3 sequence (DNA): TGTGCCATCAGTGAGTCTCGACAGGGGACAGGGTCGCCCCTCCACTTT. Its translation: CAISESRQGTGSPLHF.

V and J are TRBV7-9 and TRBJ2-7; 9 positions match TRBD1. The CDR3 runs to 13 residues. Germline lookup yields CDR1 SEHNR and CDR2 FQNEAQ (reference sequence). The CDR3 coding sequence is TGCGCCAGCAGCGCTCGGACAGGGGTCGAGCAGTACGTC. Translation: CASSARTGVEQYV.

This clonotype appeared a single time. The CDR3 coding sequence is TGTGCCAGTAGTATAACGGGACAACTCGGACAGCCCCAGCATTTT. The encoded protein is CASSITGQLGQPQHF. The J gene is TRBJ1-5, the V gene TRBV19; a possible D gene is TRBD1 (6 bases). This CDR3 comprises 15 residues. The germline gives CDR1 LNHDA, CDR2 SQIVND (reference sequence). V was clipped by 2 bases and J by 7 bases, with 15 bases between them.

The CDR3 DNA sequence: TGTGCCAGCAGCCCGAGGGGGGTAGCGGGGACCGGGGAGCTGTTTTTT. It translates to CASSPRGVAGTGELFF. V and J are TRBV9 and TRBJ2-2, with TRBD2 matching over 8 bases. Germline V gene sequence: CDR1 SGDLS, CDR2 YYNGEE. J was trimmed by 5 bases and V by 4 bases; bases with no gene match: 10. CDR3 length: 16 residues.

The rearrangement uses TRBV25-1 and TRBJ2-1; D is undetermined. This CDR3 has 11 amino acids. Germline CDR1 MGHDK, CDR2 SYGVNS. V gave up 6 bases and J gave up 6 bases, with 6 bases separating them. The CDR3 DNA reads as TGTGCCAGCAGCGTGGTCAATGAGCAGTTCTTC. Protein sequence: CASSVVNEQFF.

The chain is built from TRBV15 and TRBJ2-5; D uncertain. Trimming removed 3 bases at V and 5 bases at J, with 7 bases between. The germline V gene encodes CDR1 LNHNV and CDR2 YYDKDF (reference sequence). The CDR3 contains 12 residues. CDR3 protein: CATSRPRETQYF. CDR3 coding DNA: TGTGCCACCAGCAGGCCGCGGGAGACCCAGTACTTC. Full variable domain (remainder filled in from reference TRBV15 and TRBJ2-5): DAMVIQNPRYQVTQFGKPVTLSCSQTLNHNVMYWYQQKSSQAPKLLFHYYDKDFNNEADTPDNFQSRRPNTSFCFLDIRSPGLGDTAMYLCATSRPRETQYFGPGTRLLVL.